A selection of T cell receptor beta chains follows, all from one sample in a study of response to subunit inactivated influenza vaccine. TCRdb passed the RT-PCR reads through MiXCR, listing each CDR3 protein once. The sample has 650,000 to 800,000 distinct CDR3 sequences; about 15% are singletons. The sample consisted of PBMCs from blood, taken around two weeks before vaccination. All receptors derive from a man aged 45-65 years who received an inactivated influenza vaccine. Both conserved end residues are part of each CDR3. A D gene is named only where the DNA matches it firmly.

d_call: .; cdr3_length: 17; v_call: TRBV7-9; cdr3_aa: CASSLEGGYTLYNEQFF
d_call: TRBD1; cdr3_length: 15; v_call: TRBV6-2/TRBV6-3; cdr3_aa: CASSYLDRVDETQYF
d_call: TRBD2; cdr3_length: 14; v_call: TRBV6-2/TRBV6-3; cdr3_aa: CASSSPSGGNEQIF
d_call: .; cdr3_length: 14; v_call: TRBV18; cdr3_aa: CASSPPTRSYEQYF
d_call: TRBD2; cdr3_length: 17; v_call: TRBV30; cdr3_aa: CAWSARVSGGRIGELFF
d_call: .; cdr3_length: 12; v_call: TRBV2; cdr3_aa: CASSQPPDTQYF
d_call: .; cdr3_length: 15; v_call: TRBV11-2; cdr3_aa: CASSPTGFGVYEQYF
d_call: TRBD1; cdr3_length: 13; v_call: TRBV28; cdr3_aa: CATSTGWTGELFF
d_call: TRBD1; cdr3_length: 13; v_call: TRBV20-1; cdr3_aa: CSALGQGAYEQYF
d_call: TRBD1; cdr3_length: 12; v_call: TRBV20-1; cdr3_aa: CSARTGSYEQYF
d_call: .; cdr3_length: 15; v_call: TRBV20-1; cdr3_aa: CSALTMTGLRGEQYF
d_call: .; cdr3_length: 17; v_call: TRBV12-3/TRBV12-4; cdr3_aa: CASSSGPSGVTNNEQFF
d_call: TRBD1; cdr3_length: 17; v_call: TRBV5-1; cdr3_aa: CASSIQPGQGSPGELFF
d_call: .; cdr3_length: 13; v_call: TRBV6-1; cdr3_aa: CASWDGITDTQYF
d_call: TRBD2; cdr3_length: 15; v_call: TRBV7-2; cdr3_aa: CASSWTGLAGVEQYF
d_call: .; cdr3_length: 13; v_call: TRBV25-1; cdr3_aa: CASSEGSLKTQYF
d_call: .; cdr3_length: 13; v_call: TRBV20-1; cdr3_aa: CSVLQGESQPQHF
d_call: .; cdr3_length: 14; v_call: TRBV9; cdr3_aa: CASSVRGSISEQFF
d_call: TRBD1; cdr3_length: 12; v_call: TRBV10-3; cdr3_aa: CAISLQGTEQYF
d_call: .; cdr3_length: 13; v_call: TRBV4-3; cdr3_aa: CASSPQVTYEQYF
d_call: .; cdr3_length: 14; v_call: TRBV20-1; cdr3_aa: CSAEGAGWFEKLFF
d_call: .; cdr3_length: 16; v_call: TRBV5-6; cdr3_aa: CASSRGTDYGTDTQYF
d_call: TRBD2; cdr3_length: 16; v_call: TRBV2; cdr3_aa: CASSEGLAGGSYEQYF
d_call: .; cdr3_length: 12; v_call: TRBV14; cdr3_aa: CASSKESYEQYF
d_call: .; cdr3_length: 14; v_call: TRBV5-1; cdr3_aa: CASSFTGKDTEAFF
d_call: TRBD2; cdr3_length: 18; v_call: TRBV13; cdr3_aa: CASSLRTSGRITTDTQYF
d_call: .; cdr3_length: 14; v_call: TRBV18; cdr3_aa: CASSPGSNDNEQFF
d_call: .; cdr3_length: 16; v_call: TRBV4-2; cdr3_aa: CASSPRASGGAETQYF
d_call: .; cdr3_length: 16; v_call: TRBV5-1; cdr3_aa: CASSLEGGGPQETQYF
d_call: TRBD2; cdr3_length: 16; v_call: TRBV10-3; cdr3_aa: CAISDPERGPHNEQFF
d_call: TRBD1; cdr3_length: 13; v_call: TRBV3-1; cdr3_aa: CASSHRTGAEQYF
d_call: .; cdr3_length: 14; v_call: TRBV6-1; cdr3_aa: CASSTGNRGNTIYF
d_call: TRBD2; cdr3_length: 20; v_call: TRBV14; cdr3_aa: CASSPRLAGARRPSTDTQYF
d_call: .; cdr3_length: 17; v_call: TRBV7-3; cdr3_aa: CASSLNPTYSFYNEQFF
d_call: TRBD1; cdr3_length: 15; v_call: TRBV19; cdr3_aa: CASSAPGQAITAAFF
d_call: TRBD2; cdr3_length: 17; v_call: TRBV28; cdr3_aa: CASSYSGGTTRTYEQYF
d_call: TRBD2; cdr3_length: 16; v_call: TRBV6-2/TRBV6-3; cdr3_aa: CASSRRGAWNTGELFF
d_call: .; cdr3_length: 13; v_call: TRBV2; cdr3_aa: CASSDREWSEQYF
d_call: TRBD1; cdr3_length: 13; v_call: TRBV6-6; cdr3_aa: CASSYPTGYEQYF
d_call: .; cdr3_length: 15; v_call: TRBV24-1; cdr3_aa: CATRESGSPQETQYF
d_call: .; cdr3_length: 13; v_call: TRBV7-9; cdr3_aa: CASSLPGEAEQYF